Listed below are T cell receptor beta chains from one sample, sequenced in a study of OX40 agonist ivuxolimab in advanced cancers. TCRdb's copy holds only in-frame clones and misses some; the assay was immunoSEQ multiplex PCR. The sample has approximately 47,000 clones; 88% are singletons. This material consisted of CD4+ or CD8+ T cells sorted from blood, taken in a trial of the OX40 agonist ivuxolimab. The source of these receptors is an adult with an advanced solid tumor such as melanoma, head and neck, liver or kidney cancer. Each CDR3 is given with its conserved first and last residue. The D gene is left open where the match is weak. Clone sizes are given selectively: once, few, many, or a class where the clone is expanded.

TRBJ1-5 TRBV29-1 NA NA CSVPAGAGNQPQHF TGCAGCGTCCCGGCAGGGGCTGGCAATCAGCCCCAGCATTTT
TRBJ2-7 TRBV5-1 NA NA CASSLAGGGEYEQYF TGCGCCAGCAGCTTGGCAGGAGGGGGCGAGTACGAGCAGTACTTC
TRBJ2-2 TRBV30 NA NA CAWRWQNTGELFF TGTGCCTGGAGATGGCAGAACACCGGGGAGCTGTTTTTT
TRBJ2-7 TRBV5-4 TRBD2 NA CASSLEGTRGSEQYF TGTGCCAGCAGCTTGGAAGGGACTAGGGGGAGCGAGCAGTACTTC
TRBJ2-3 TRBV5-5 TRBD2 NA CASSAGLAQSTDTQYF TGTGCCAGCAGCGCGGGACTAGCTCAGAGCACAGATACGCAGTATTTT
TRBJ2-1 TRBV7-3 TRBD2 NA CASSPLRTSQDEQFF TGTGCCAGCAGTCCTTTGAGGACTAGCCAGGATGAGCAGTTCTTC
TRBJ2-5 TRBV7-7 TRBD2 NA CASSLGLAEQETQYF TGTGCTAGCAGCCTAGGACTAGCGGAACAAGAGACCCAGTACTTC
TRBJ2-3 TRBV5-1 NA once CASSPQGDTQYF TGCGCCAGCAGCCCTCAGGGAGATACGCAGTATTTT
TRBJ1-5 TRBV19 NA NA CASSKHRDKYSNQPQHF TGTGCCAGTAGTAAGCACCGGGACAAATATAGCAATCAGCCCCAGCATTTT
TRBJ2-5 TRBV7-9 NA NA CASSSTVKETQYF TGTGCCAGCAGCTCGACAGTAAAAGAGACCCAGTACTTC
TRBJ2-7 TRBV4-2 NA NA CASGDDSYEQYF TGTGCCAGCGGGGACGACTCCTACGAGCAGTACTTC
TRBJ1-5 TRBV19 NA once CASRDSNQPQHF TGTGCCAGTAGGGACAGCAATCAGCCCCAGCATTTT
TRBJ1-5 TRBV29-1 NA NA CSVHGNQPQHF TGCAGCGTCCATGGCAATCAGCCCCAGCATTTT
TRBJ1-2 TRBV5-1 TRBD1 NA CASSTGQGYGYTF TGCGCCAGCAGCACAGGACAGGGCTATGGCTACACCTTC
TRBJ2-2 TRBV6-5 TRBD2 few CASSPTWGGTGELFF TGTGCCAGCAGCCCTACCTGGGGGGGCACCGGGGAGCTGTTTTTT
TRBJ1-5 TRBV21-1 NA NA CASSKRAGQPQHF TGTGCCAGCAGCAAAAGGGCCGGGCAGCCCCAGCATTTT
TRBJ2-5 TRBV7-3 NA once CASSLTGSETQYF TGTGCCAGCAGCTTAACGGGATCGGAGACCCAGTACTTC
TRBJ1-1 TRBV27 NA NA CASSLSRTRDEAFF TGTGCCAGCAGTTTATCGAGGACACGTGATGAAGCTTTCTTT
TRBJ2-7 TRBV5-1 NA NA CASSAGRYEQYF TGCGCCAGCAGCGCGGGCCGCTACGAGCAGTACTTC
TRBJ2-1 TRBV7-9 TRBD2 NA CASRSPLAGGNNEQFF TGTGCCAGCAGATCCCCCTTAGCGGGAGGTAACAATGAGCAGTTCTTC
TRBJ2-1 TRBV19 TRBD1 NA CASSIKQGAYNEQFF TGTGCCAGTAGTATAAAACAGGGGGCCTACAATGAGCAGTTCTTC
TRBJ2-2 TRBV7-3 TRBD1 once CASSLRTGRTGELFF TGTGCCAGCAGCTTACGGACAGGGCGGACCGGGGAGCTGTTTTTT
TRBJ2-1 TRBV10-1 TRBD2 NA CASSESGTSGSERFF TGCGCCAGCAGTGAGTCCGGGACTAGCGGGAGCGAGAGATTCTTC
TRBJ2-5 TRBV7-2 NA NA CASSPLRSSQETQYF TGTGCCAGCAGCCCCCTCAGAAGCTCCCAAGAGACCCAGTACTTC
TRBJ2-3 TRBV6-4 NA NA CASSHEGGDTQYF TGTGCCAGCAGTCACGAGGGCGGAGATACGCAGTATTTT
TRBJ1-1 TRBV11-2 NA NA CASSLGRGRTEAFF TGTGCCAGCAGCCTCGGACGGGGCCGGACTGAAGCTTTCTTT
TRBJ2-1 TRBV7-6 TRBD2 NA CASSLSGGSYNEQFF TGTGCCAGCAGCCTTAGCGGGGGCTCCTACAATGAGCAGTTCTTC
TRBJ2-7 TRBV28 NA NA CASSFFGWGQGGNEQYF TGTGCCAGCAGTTTTTTTGGTTGGGGGCAGGGGGGCAACGAGCAGTACTTC
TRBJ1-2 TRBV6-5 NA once CASSRRDHGYTF TGTGCCAGCAGTCGCCGGGACCATGGCTACACCTTC
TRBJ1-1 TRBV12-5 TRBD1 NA CASGSRNRGEGTEAFF TGTGCTAGTGGGTCGAGGAACAGGGGGGAGGGCACTGAAGCTTTCTTT
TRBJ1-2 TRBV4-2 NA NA CASSQDPAPPFGYTF TGTGCCAGCAGCCAAGACCCGGCCCCCCCTTTTGGCTACACCTTC
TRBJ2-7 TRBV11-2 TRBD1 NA CASSLRQGGGYEQYF TGTGCCAGCAGCCTGCGACAGGGGGGGGGCTACGAGCAGTACTTC
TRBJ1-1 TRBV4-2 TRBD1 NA CASSQDRQGGTEAFF TGTGCCAGCAGCCAAGATCGGCAGGGGGGGACTGAAGCTTTCTTT
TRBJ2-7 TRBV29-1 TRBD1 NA CSVARDRATYEQYF TGCAGCGTTGCCAGGGACAGGGCAACCTACGAGCAGTACTTC
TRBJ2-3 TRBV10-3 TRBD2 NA CAIRAGGTDTQYF TGTGCCATCCGTGCGGGGGGCACAGATACGCAGTATTTT
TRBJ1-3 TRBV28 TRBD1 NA CASSGRDRDSGNTIYF TGTGCCAGCAGTGGCAGGGACAGGGACTCTGGAAACACCATATATTTT
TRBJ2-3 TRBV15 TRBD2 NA CATSRGSGRGTDTQYF TGTGCCACCAGCAGAGGTAGCGGGAGGGGCACAGATACGCAGTATTTT
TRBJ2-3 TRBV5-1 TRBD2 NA CASSLGLAGGVDTQYF TGCGCCAGCAGCTTGGGACTAGCGGGAGGAGTGGATACGCAGTATTTT
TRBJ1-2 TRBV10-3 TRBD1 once CAIRGTGDSGGYTF TGTGCCATCAGGGGGACAGGGGATTCGGGTGGCTACACCTTC
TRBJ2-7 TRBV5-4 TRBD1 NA CASSPRTGTPYEQYF TGTGCCAGCAGCCCACGGACAGGGACCCCGTACGAGCAGTACTTC
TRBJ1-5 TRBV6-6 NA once CASSDRDGADQPQHF TGTGCCAGCAGTGATCGGGACGGGGCGGATCAGCCCCAGCATTTT
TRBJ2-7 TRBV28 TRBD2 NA CASRPGGAGNEQYF TGTGCCAGCAGACCCGGGGGAGCGGGGAACGAGCAGTACTTC
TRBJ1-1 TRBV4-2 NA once CASSSQGGTEAFF TGTGCCAGCAGCTCGCAAGGGGGAACTGAAGCTTTCTTT
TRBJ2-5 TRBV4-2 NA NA CASSQVGLETQYF TGTGCCAGCAGCCAAGTAGGGCTGGAGACCCAGTACTTC
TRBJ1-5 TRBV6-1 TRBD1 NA CASSWTGNNQPQHF TGTGCCAGCAGCTGGACAGGGAATAATCAGCCCCAGCATTTT
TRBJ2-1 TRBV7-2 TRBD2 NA CASSSGTSLQFF TGTGCCAGCAGCTCCGGGACTAGCCTACAGTTCTTC
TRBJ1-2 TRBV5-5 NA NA CASSFGEYGYTF TGTGCCAGCAGCTTTGGGGAATATGGCTACACCTTC
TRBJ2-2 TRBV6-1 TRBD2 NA CASRVAGRTGELFF TGTGCCAGCAGAGTAGCGGGACGGACCGGGGAGCTGTTTTTT
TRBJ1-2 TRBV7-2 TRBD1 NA CASSPTGGTGGFYGYTF TGTGCCAGCAGCCCGACCGGAGGGACAGGGGGCTTCTATGGCTACACCTTC